The 24 T cell receptor beta chains below were found in one sample sequenced in a study of OX40 agonist ivuxolimab in advanced cancers. The repertoire was sequenced with immunoSEQ multiplex PCR; TCRdb's copy has only in-frame clones and lacks some. This table has tens of thousands of clones, around 87% appearing once. Sequencing was performed on CD4+ or CD8+ T cells sorted from blood, taken in a trial of the OX40 agonist ivuxolimab. The receptors stem from an adult with an advanced solid tumor such as melanoma, head and neck, liver or kidney cancer.

This clone was seen a single time. The chain combines TRBV7-9 with TRBJ1-2; the D is unclear. V dropped 1 base and J dropped 8 bases, with 14 bases sitting between them. Germline CDR1 and CDR2: SEHNR and FQNEAQ (reference sequence). This CDR3 is built from 14 residues. CDR3 bases: TGTGCCAGCAGCTTAGACTCCCGTCGTGGAGGCTACACCTTC. Its translation: CASSLDSRRGGYTF. The full variable domain, with the rest looked up from reference TRBV7-9 and TRBJ1-2, is DTGVSQNPRHKITKRGQNVTFRCDPISEHNRLYWYRQTLGQGPEFLTYFQNEAQLEKSRLLSDRFSAERPKGSFSTLEIQRTEQGDSAMYLCASSLDSRRGGYTFGSGTRLTVV.

Notes on this clone: Compared with germline, one end of the junction differs, possibly owing to a read error. The chain uses TRBV11-2 and TRBJ2-1, with TRBD2 identical over 10 bases. Germline assignment: CDR1 SGHAT and CDR2 FQNNGV. The CDR3 consists of 14 residues. The chain's CDR3 is CASTLAGGPNEQFF. The CDR3 bases are TGTGCCAGCACCTTAGCGGGGGGACCCAATGAGCAGTTCTTC.

A single count supports this clone. The chain employs TRBV10-2 and TRBJ1-2, with 9 bases identical to TRBD1. The CDR3 length is 17 residues. CDR1 is WSHSY and CDR2 is SAAADI in the germline V gene. The ends lost 0 bases at V and 8 bases at J; junction bases unmatched: 13. The CDR3 region has the DNA TGCGCCAGCAGTGAGTCGACTCGATTAGGGACAGGGAAAGGCTACACCTTC. It translates to CASSESTRLGTGKGYTF.

The chain carries TRBV6-6 and TRBJ2-5; possibly TRBD2 for D (7 bases). The germline V gene has CDR1 MNHNY and CDR2 SVGAGI (reference sequence). The CDR3 is made up of 15 amino acids. Trimming took 6 bases from V and 2 from J, leaving 16 bases between them. CDR3 DNA: TGTGCCAGCAGCCTAGGGGGGGACAAACAAGAGACCCAGTACTTC. It encodes CASSLGGDKQETQYF.

This sequence joins TRBV29-1 and TRBJ2-5; no firm D call. This CDR3 has 10 amino acids. Germline values: CDR1 SQVTM, CDR2 ANQGSEA. V dropped 6 bases and J dropped 5 bases, with 7 bases sitting between them. The CDR3 DNA follows: TGCAGCGTAGGGCGGGAGACCCAGTACTTC. Translating gives CSVGRETQYF.

J is TRBJ2-5 and V is TRBV7-9, with 10 bases that match TRBD2. The CDR3 is 15 residues long. V lost 5 bases to trimming and J lost 1 base; unmatched junction nucleotides: 4. CDR1 is SEHNR and CDR2 is FQNEAQ in the germline V gene (reference sequence). The CDR3 DNA reads TGTGCCAGCAGCCCGGGACTAGCGTTCCAAGAGACCCAGTACTTC. Translated, it gives CASSPGLAFQETQYF.

This clone was found once. V and J are TRBV4-3 and TRBJ1-6; 7 bases agree with TRBD1. V lost 0 bases and J lost 8; bases outside the gene matches: 10. In germline, CDR1 is LGHNA, CDR2 YSLEER. The length of the CDR3 is 17 residues. CDR3 sequence reads: CASSQDNRDRWDSPLHF. For the CDR3, the DNA is TGCGCCAGCAGCCAAGATAATCGGGACAGATGGGATTCACCCCTCCACTTT.

The chain couples TRBV28 to TRBJ1-5; perhaps TRBD1 as D (5 bases). The CDR3 extends over 16 amino acids. Trimming shortened V by 7 bases and J by 1 base, and 17 bases separated the two germline ends. From germline, CDR1 is MDHEN and CDR2 SYDVKM. DNA for the CDR3: TGTGCCAGCAACCAAGGAGGGGCGAGGAGCAATCAGCCCCAGCATTTT. This encodes CASNQGGARSNQPQHF.

V gene TRBV7-3 combines with J gene TRBJ1-2; possibly TRBD1 for D (5 bases). CDR3 length: 14 residues. Germline V gives CDR1 SGHTA, CDR2 FQGTGA. The V gene lost 5 bases and the J gene lost 7 bases, with 17 bases spanning the gap. CDR3 bases: TGTGCCAGCAGCCCGAGGGGTTCGGGTGGTGGCTACACCTTC. Amino acid sequence: CASSPRGSGGGYTF.

This rearrangement joins TRBV5-1 to TRBJ1-2; no clear D gene. Per germline, CDR1 SGHRS and CDR2 YFSETQ. With 4 bases removed from V and 3 bases from J, the gap between germline ends came to 13 bases. CDR3 length equals 14 residues. The CDR3 bases are TGCGCCAGCAGCCCCGCTTTGGAAGACTATGGCTACACCTTC. This gives the protein CASSPALEDYGYTF.

The chain couples TRBV28 to TRBJ1-2; no definite D call. Germline V gene sequence: CDR1 MDHEN, CDR2 SYDVKM. V was clipped by 3 bases and J by 7 bases, with 15 bases between them. CDR3 length: 14 amino acids. The CDR3 region has the DNA TGTGCCAGCAGTTTCCAAGGTTTTTCGAGTGGCTACACCTTC. It translates to CASSFQGFSSGYTF.

The V call is TRBV10-2, the J call TRBJ2-5; 9 bases are a match to TRBD2. The junction had 4 bases not matched to a gene; V was cut back by 6 bases and J by 5 bases. In germline, CDR1 is WSHSY, CDR2 SAAADI. The CDR3 is 13 amino acids. CDR3 residues: CASRNTSGETQYF. The CDR3 DNA reads TGCGCCAGCAGGAATACTAGCGGGGAGACCCAGTACTTC.

This chain connects TRBV28 to TRBJ1-2; 9 bases are shared with TRBD1. Germline CDR1 is MDHEN and CDR2 is SYDVKM. The CDR3 totals 17 residues. J was trimmed by 2 bases and V by 6 bases; bases with no gene match: 13. For the CDR3, the DNA is TGTGCCAGCAGCCGCCGGGACAGGGTCGGGGAAAACTATGGCTACACCTTC. Its translation: CASSRRDRVGENYGYTF.

This clone was found a few times. The chain links TRBV9 to TRBJ2-5, with 11 bases lining up with TRBD2. The CDR3 is 18 amino acids. The junction had 12 bases not matched to a gene; V was cut back by 3 bases and J by 2 bases. CDR1 SGDLS and CDR2 YYNGEE come from the germline V gene. In nucleotides, the CDR3 is TGTGCCAGCAGCGCGGATCTACTAGCGGGGGTCCCTCAAGAGACCCAGTACTTC. Its protein product is CASSADLLAGVPQETQYF. Full variable domain (missing parts from reference TRBV9 and TRBJ2-5): DSGVTQTPKHLITATGQRVTLRCSPRSGDLSVYWYQQSLDQGLQFLIQYYNGEERAKGNILERFSAQQFPDLHSELNLSSLELGDSALYFCASSADLLAGVPQETQYFGPGTRLLVL.

The V gene is TRBV5-1, the J gene TRBJ2-5; TRBD1 matches 8 bases. The end of the DNA aligns better with TRBJ2-7, so the J call may be wrong. The CDR3 contains 15 residues. Germline values: CDR1 SGHRS, CDR2 YFSETQ. CDR3 DNA sequence: TGCGCCAGCAGCTCGGATATTGGACAGGGCTACGAGCAGTACTTC. Amino acid sequence: CASSSDIGQGYEQYF.

This chain connects TRBV28 to TRBJ1-1; D may be TRBD1 (6 bases). The CDR3 has 14 amino acids. The V gene lost 7 bases and the J gene lost 7 bases, with 19 bases spanning the gap. Germline loops: CDR1 MDHEN, CDR2 SYDVKM. The CDR3 nucleotides are TGTGCCAGCACAGGACAGCCAGTATCAATTGAAGCTTTCTTT. Protein: CASTGQPVSIEAFF.

This sequence joins TRBV6-6 and TRBJ2-5; D ambiguous. The J call may be faulty, since TRBJ2-7 better matches the DNA end. This CDR3 comprises 14 residues. Germline V gene data show CDR1 as MNHNY and CDR2 as SVGAGI (reference sequence). The CDR3 spells CASTKKASFDEQYF. As DNA, the CDR3 is TGTGCCAGCACAAAGAAAGCATCGTTTGACGAGCAGTACTTC.

This rearrangement joins TRBV20-1 to TRBJ2-3; D unresolved. V was cut by 6 bases and J by 13 bases, with 17 bases left in between. Germline lookup yields CDR1 DFQATT and CDR2 SNEGSKA (reference sequence). This CDR3 contains 11 residues. The CDR3 DNA reads TGCAGTGCCCACATAGGCCTGGAAAAGTATTTT. This encodes CSAHIGLEKYF.

The J gene is TRBJ2-1, the V gene TRBV5-1, with 7 bases lining up with TRBD1. Trimming cost V 3 bases and J 7 bases; bases outside gene matches: 7. Germline-derived CDR1 and CDR2 are SGHRS and YFSETQ. The CDR3 length is 14 residues. CDR3 loop: CASSSTGVWNEQFF. As DNA, the CDR3 is TGCGCCAGCAGCTCCACAGGGGTGTGGAATGAGCAGTTCTTC.

Note on this clone: A read error may be the cause here, since a much bigger clone is one base away. Other DNA variants within this sample encode the same CDR3. The V gene is TRBV30, the J gene TRBJ1-1; 7 bases agree with TRBD1. V was clipped by 4 bases and J by 0 bases; unmatched bases: 2. Germline loops: CDR1 GTSNPN, CDR2 SVGIG (reference sequence). The CDR3 is 13 residues long. The chain's CDR3 is CAWNRGLNTEAFF. CDR3 nucleotides: TGTGCCTGGAACAGGGGCTTGAACACTGAAGCTTTCTTT. The full variable domain, rest sourced from reference TRBV30 and TRBJ1-1, is SQTIHQWPATLVQPVGSPLSLECTVEGTSNPNLYWYRQAAGRGLQLLFYSVGIGQISSEVPQNLSASRPQDRQFILSSKKLLLSDSGFYLCAWNRGLNTEAFFGQGTRLTVV.

This chain links TRBV5-1 with TRBJ1-2; 7 positions match TRBD1. This CDR3 spans 14 amino acids. J was trimmed by 6 bases and V by 2 bases; bases with no gene match: 7. Germline V gene lookup returns CDR1 SGHRS and CDR2 YFSETQ. The CDR3, as DNA: TGCGCCAGCAGCTTAGCCCAGGGGGACGATGGCTACACCTTC. Translation gives CASSLAQGDDGYTF.

This chain uses TRBV7-6 with TRBJ2-7, with a possible D match to TRBD2 (6 bases). The V gene lost 8 bases and the J gene lost 1 base, with 9 bases spanning the gap. In germline, CDR1 is SGHVS, CDR2 FNYEAQ. This CDR3 spans 12 amino acids. This CDR3 is CASAGRSYEQYF. DNA for the CDR3: TGTGCCAGCGCAGGGAGGTCCTACGAGCAGTACTTC.

The chain recombines TRBV4-2 with TRBJ1-6; possible D gene TRBD1, 5 bases. V shed 0 bases and J shed 0 bases, with 12 bases lying between them. The CDR3 loop spans 18 amino acids. The germline V gene has CDR1 LGHNA and CDR2 YNFKEQ. CDR3 in amino acids: CASSQDREGSSYNSPLHF. The CDR3 DNA reads as TGTGCCAGCAGCCAAGATCGAGAGGGGTCCTCCTATAATTCACCCCTCCACTTT.

The chain employs TRBV5-4 and TRBJ1-1; D remains ambiguous. Looked up from germline, CDR1 is SGHNT and CDR2 is YYREEE (reference sequence). This CDR3 has 15 residues. V was clipped by 4 bases and J by 1 base, with 14 bases between them. The CDR3 region has the DNA TGTGCCAGCAGCCAAGCCCCGGGCCAGAACACTGAAGCTTTCTTT. Its protein product is CASSQAPGQNTEAFF.